The 12 T cell receptor beta chains listed next were all sequenced from one sample in a study of blood T cell dynamics during melanoma immunotherapy. Only in-frame clones appear in the TCRdb table, and some are missing; sequencing was by immunoSEQ multiplex PCR. This table holds about 19,000 clones, 87% found once. The time point here: week 3, after first cycle of checkpoint inhibitor. The material was blood, obtained from a patient treated with checkpoint blockade. These receptors all stem from a human donor with melanoma.

The V call is TRBV10-3, the J call TRBJ2-5, with 8 nucleotides matching TRBD1. This CDR3 region has 16 residues. V gave up 6 bases and J gave up 5 bases; unmatched junction bases: 14. Germline V CDR1 and CDR2: ENHRY, SYGVKD. The CDR3 loop is CAISTGFGQGWETQYF. DNA of the CDR3: TGTGCCATCAGCACGGGCTTCGGACAGGGTTGGGAGACCCAGTACTTC.

The genes are TRBV11-2 and TRBJ1-1, with D unresolved. V shed 3 bases and J shed 2 bases, with 7 bases lying between them. Germline CDR1 and CDR2: SGHAT and FQNNGV. The CDR3 sequence is 13 residues long. Written as DNA, the CDR3 is TGTGCCAGCAGCTTGTTCCGAAACACTGAAGCTTTCTTT. Its translation: CASSLFRNTEAFF.

DNA of the CDR3: TGTGCCAGCAGCGACGACAGGGAGAACGATGAGCAGTTCTTC. Protein: CASSDDRENDEQFF. The chain couples TRBV5-8 to TRBJ2-1; 7 positions agree with TRBD1. Germline V gene sequence: CDR1 SGHTS, CDR2 YDEGEE. The CDR3 contains 14 residues. The V gene end was trimmed by 4 bases and the J gene end by 8 bases; junction bases not matched to a gene: 9.

This clone was picked up one time. V is TRBV5-1 and J is TRBJ2-2, with 7 bases identical to TRBD2. Trimming cost V 4 bases and J 0 bases; bases outside gene matches: 9. The CDR3 loop spans 17 amino acids. The V gene's germline CDR1 is SGHRS and CDR2 YFSETQ. The CDR3 sequence: CASSPRERGANTGELFF. In DNA, the CDR3 is TGCGCCAGCAGCCCCCGCGAGCGGGGAGCGAACACCGGGGAGCTGTTTTTT.

The chain recombines TRBV7-2 with TRBJ1-1; TRBD1 agrees at 9 bases. CDR1 SGHTA and CDR2 FQGNSA come from the germline V gene. CDR3 length: 13 amino acids. Trimming cost V 2 bases and J 12 bases; bases outside gene matches: 7. The CDR3 DNA follows: TGTGCCAGCAGCTTAAGAGGACAGGGGCCGCCTTTCTTT. As protein: CASSLRGQGPPFF.

This sequence joins TRBV4-3 and TRBJ2-5; maybe TRBD2 (5 bases). The V gene's germline CDR1 is LGHNA and CDR2 YSLEER. The CDR3 is made up of 15 amino acids. V was pared by 4 bases and J by 2 bases, with 14 bases between. In DNA, the CDR3 is TGCGCCAGCAGCCCCCTAGGAGGCCCGCAAGAGACCCAGTACTTC. Protein sequence: CASSPLGGPQETQYF.

The chain recombines TRBV6-4 with TRBJ2-1, with 12 bases that match TRBD2. Germline values: CDR1 MRHNA, CDR2 SNTAGT. The ends lost 5 bases at V and 4 bases at J; junction bases unmatched: 6. The CDR3 totals 16 residues. CDR3: CASSQTGTSGYNEQFF. CDR3 nucleotide sequence: TGTGCCAGCAGTCAAACCGGGACTAGCGGGTACAATGAGCAGTTCTTC.

The chain employs TRBV30 and TRBJ2-7, with D perhaps matching TRBD2 (6 bases). The germline V gene encodes CDR1 GTSNPN and CDR2 SVGIG (reference sequence). Trimming took 4 bases from V and 2 from J, leaving 9 bases between them. The CDR3 loop spans 12 amino acids. Here the CDR3 reads CAWIGGAYEQYF. In DNA form, the CDR3 reads TGTGCCTGGATTGGCGGGGCCTACGAGCAGTACTTC.

The chain has TRBV7-8 and TRBJ2-3; the D is unclear. The CDR3 has 11 residues. The germline gives CDR1 SGHVS, CDR2 FQNEAQ. Trimming took off 4 bases at V and 7 bases at J, with 6 bases between the two ends. The chain's CDR3 is CASSSPNTQYF. The CDR3 coding sequence is TGTGCCAGCAGCTCCCCGAATACGCAGTATTTT.

CDR3 in amino acids: CASSDQGDTDTQYF. DNA for the CDR3: TGTGCCAGCAGTGACCAGGGGGACACAGATACGCAGTATTTT. The rearrangement links TRBV6-4 to TRBJ2-3; TRBD1 agrees at 7 bases. There are 14 residues in the CDR3. Germline CDR1 reads MRHNA; CDR2 reads SNTAGT. V trimming: 2 bases; J trimming: 2 bases; junction bases outside the gene matches: 1.

The chain links TRBV2 to TRBJ1-2, with unresolved D. Trimming removed 6 bases from V and 8 bases from J, with 10 bases in between. Germline V gene sequence: CDR1 SNHLY, CDR2 FYNNEI. CDR3 length equals 11 residues. The CDR3 loop is CASRKLEGYTF. In nucleotides, the CDR3 is TGTGCCAGCAGGAAGTTGGAGGGCTACACCTTC. Based on the CDR3 plus reference TRBV2 and TRBJ1-2, the full variable domain is EPEVTQTPSHQVTQMGQEVILRCVPISNHLYFYWYRQILGQKVEFLVSFYNNEISEKSEIFDDQFSVERPDGSNFTLKIRSTKLEDSAMYFCASRKLEGYTFGSGTRLTVV.

On this clone: In the same sample, other DNA sequences code for this CDR3. CDR3 region: CASSAGMFLVNTEAFF. The CDR3 nucleotides are TGTGCCAGCAGTGCCGGGATGTTTTTGGTTAACACTGAAGCTTTCTTT. V gene TRBV2 combines with J gene TRBJ1-1; D gene unclear. This CDR3 has 16 amino acids. Germline lookup yields CDR1 SNHLY and CDR2 FYNNEI. With 4 bases removed from V and 2 bases from J, the gap between germline ends came to 17 bases.